This TCR beta chain was sequenced during a study of cytomegalovirus exposure and HLA in healthy donors. Study-wide findings and caveats: Earlier analysis found most TCR beta V segments productive about 90% or about 30% of the time. In a later analysis, TCR association rates varied by HLA locus: DRB1 most, HLA-C fewest. Analysis performed later found 16,000 or so TCR beta sequences associated with HLA alleles at 0.05 false discovery rate.

This clone was detected once. What it recognizes is unknown. At the time of sampling, donors were nominally healthy, though unrecorded immune exposures were likely. The length of the CDR3 is 15 residues. The germline CDR1 and CDR2 sequences are SGHRS and YFSETQ. V was pared by 0 bases and J by 1 base, with 9 bases between. The primer mix had 60 Vbeta and 13 Jbeta primers. The method was immunoSEQ multiplex PCR; TCRdb's version includes in-frame clones alone and lacks a portion of them. The data hold over 100,000 clones, with almost 80% observed a single time. Sequenced input: PBMCs. The V gene is TRBV5-1, the J gene TRBJ2-3; no firm D call. The TCR comes from a man aged 55 to 70 in good health and CMV-seropositive. The CDR3 is CASSLGPGRTDTQYF. Here the CDR3 DNA reads TGCGCCAGCAGCTTGGGTCCAGGTCGCACAGATACGCAGTATTTT.